A single sample gave rise to the 27 T cell receptor beta chains below, sequenced in a study of blood T cell repertoires in COVID-19. Profiling relied on immunoSEQ multiplex PCR, and the TCRdb table lists in-frame clones only, not all of them. The sample consists of 35,000 to 45,000 clones, about 88% of them appearing once. Sequencing input: peripheral blood. These receptors originate from a woman in her seventies in a cohort sampled during active COVID-19.

On this clone itself: Relative to the germline gene, one junction end is altered; a read error may explain this. This chain links TRBV6-4 with TRBJ2-2, with D tentatively TRBD1 (5 bases). Germline CDR1 and CDR2: MRHNA and SNTAGT. The CDR3 runs to 14 residues. The CDR3 region has the DNA TGTGCCAGCAAGGGGCCAGGGAACGCCGGGGAGCTGTTTTTT. Its translation: CASKGPGNAGELFF.

J is TRBJ1-1 and V is TRBV10-3; D is possibly TRBD1 (6 bases). The CDR3 is 12 amino acids. Looked up from germline, CDR1 is ENHRY and CDR2 is SYGVKD. The V end lost 10 bases, the J end lost 1 base, and 10 bases lay between the germline ends. In DNA, the CDR3 is TGTGCCACCGCGACAGGGAACACTGAAGCTTTCTTT. Translating gives CATATGNTEAFF.

This rearrangement joins TRBV7-3 to TRBJ2-1, with 10 bases that match TRBD2. This CDR3 is built from 15 residues. Germline CDR1 and CDR2: SGHTA and FQGTGA. The junction had 4 bases not matched to a gene; V was cut back by 1 base and J by 7 bases. CDR3 region: CASSLRLAGGNEQFF. The CDR3 DNA follows: TGTGCCAGCAGCTTAAGACTAGCGGGCGGAAATGAGCAGTTCTTC. Complete variable domain (other parts from reference TRBV7-3 and TRBJ2-1): GAGVSQTPSNKVTEKGKYVELRCDPISGHTALYWYRQSLGQGPEFLIYFQGTGAADDSGLPNDRFFAVRPEGSVSTLKIQRTERGDSAVYLCASSLRLAGGNEQFFGPGTRLTVL.

This clone was picked up a small number of times. The V gene is TRBV7-2, the J gene TRBJ2-1; 10 bases align to TRBD2. Germline V gene data show CDR1 as SGHTA and CDR2 as FQGNSA. J lost 8 bases, V lost 1 base, and 11 bases had no gene match. The CDR3 sequence is 17 residues long. This CDR3 is CASSLGKSGRAGDEQFF. In nucleotides, the CDR3 is TGTGCCAGCAGCTTAGGGAAAAGCGGGAGGGCCGGCGATGAGCAGTTCTTC.

This clone was seen a few times. The chain recombines TRBV5-1 with TRBJ2-7; the match to TRBD1 covers 8 bases. The V gene's germline CDR1 is SGHRS and CDR2 YFSETQ. CDR3 length equals 16 residues. The J segment lost 2 bases and the V segment lost 0 bases, leaving 7 bases of the junction unmatched. The CDR3 DNA reads TGCGCCAGCAGCTTGGCGGTGACAGGGGATACCTACGAGCAGTACTTC. Translated: CASSLAVTGDTYEQYF.

This chain joins TRBV28 and TRBJ2-1; 11 bases map to TRBD2. V lost 5 bases, J lost 5 bases, and 8 bases stayed unmatched. The CDR3 is 16 residues long. In germline, CDR1 is MDHEN, CDR2 SYDVKM. CDR3: CASSPLTSGANNEQFF. In nucleotides, the CDR3 is TGTGCCAGCAGTCCCCTGACTAGCGGGGCTAACAATGAGCAGTTCTTC.

The chain has TRBV12-3 or TRBV12-4 and TRBJ2-7, with D perhaps matching TRBD1 (5 bases). This CDR3 contains 11 residues. Trimming took off 5 bases at V and 10 bases at J, with 12 bases between the two ends. CDR3: CASSTLGPQYF. CDR3 nucleotides: TGTGCCAGCAGTACCCTGGGGCCCCAGTACTTC.

The chain carries TRBV18 and TRBJ1-4, with TRBD1 matching 7 bases. The ends lost 2 bases at V and 10 bases at J; junction bases unmatched: 7. The CDR3 covers 14 residues. Germline CDR1 KGHSH, CDR2 LQKENI. In DNA, the CDR3 is TGTGCCAGCTCACCAAACCAGGGGGGAGGAAAACTGTTTTTT. It specifies CASSPNQGGGKLFF.

The chain joins TRBV11-2 to TRBJ1-1; D is uncertain. Germline assignment: CDR1 SGHAT and CDR2 FQNNGV. The CDR3 contains 12 residues. Trimming stripped 5 bases from V and 2 bases from J, with 6 bases between. The CDR3 region is CASSIQNTEAFF. DNA of the CDR3: TGTGCCAGCAGCATACAAAACACTGAAGCTTTCTTT.

This rearrangement joins TRBV9 to TRBJ2-3, with 14 bases matching TRBD2. V shed 7 bases, J shed 3 bases, and the junction held 4 bases outside the gene matches. This CDR3 spans 15 amino acids. Germline CDR1 and CDR2: SGDLS and YYNGEE. Here the CDR3 reads CASGTSGSTTDTQYF. As DNA, the CDR3 is TGTGCCAGCGGGACTAGCGGGAGTACAACAGATACGCAGTATTTT.

The V and J genes are TRBV6-2 or TRBV6-3 and TRBJ2-7; 10 bases map to TRBD2. V shed 2 bases and J 0 bases; nucleotides not matched to a gene: 1. CDR1 is MNHEY and CDR2 is SVGEGT in the germline V gene. The CDR3 has 15 residues. The chain's CDR3 is CASSYPSGSSYEQYF. Here the CDR3 DNA reads TGTGCCAGCAGTTACCCTAGCGGGAGCTCCTACGAGCAGTACTTC.

The chain joins TRBV2 to TRBJ2-4; 7 bases fit TRBD1. The V gene end was trimmed by 5 bases and the J gene end by 5 bases; junction bases not matched to a gene: 3. This CDR3 contains 13 residues. Germline CDR1 and CDR2: SNHLY and FYNNEI. The CDR3 here is CASSSGGENIQYF. The CDR3 region has the DNA TGTGCCAGCAGTTCAGGGGGTGAAAACATTCAGTACTTC.

Only one count was recorded for this clone. The gene calls are TRBV11-1 and TRBJ1-1; weak D call: TRBD1 (5 bases). The CDR3 totals 12 residues. Trimming took 4 bases from V and 4 from J, leaving 7 bases between them. Germline V CDR1 and CDR2: SGHAT, FQDESV (reference sequence). CDR3 protein: CASSWQGTEAFF. The CDR3 nucleotides are TGTGCCAGCAGCTGGCAGGGCACTGAAGCTTTCTTT.

The chain uses TRBV29-1 and TRBJ1-2; 11 bases are a match to TRBD1. CDR1 and CDR2 (germline): SQVTM, ANQGSEA. Trimming removed 7 bases from V and 1 base from J; junction bases left unmatched: 2. The CDR3 runs 13 residues. The chain's CDR3 is CSGGQGGNYGYTF. For the CDR3, the DNA is TGCAGCGGGGGACAGGGGGGTAACTATGGCTACACCTTC.

Written as DNA, the CDR3 is TGTGCCAGCCCCGCCGCCCAGACTTACAATCAGCCCCAGCATTTT. This translates into CASPAAQTYNQPQHF. The chain uses TRBV28 and TRBJ1-5; no clear D. V lost 8 bases and J lost 3, with 17 bases in between. This CDR3 contains 15 residues. The germline gives CDR1 MDHEN, CDR2 SYDVKM.

J is TRBJ2-7 and V is TRBV5-4; 9 nucleotides line up with TRBD2. The germline gives CDR1 SGHNT, CDR2 YYREEE (reference sequence). This CDR3 comprises 14 residues. Losses at the gene ends were 3 bases for V and 3 bases for J; bases not matched to a gene: 4. The CDR3 protein is CASSSGLANYEQYF. CDR3 nucleotide sequence: TGTGCCAGCAGCTCGGGACTAGCAAACTACGAGCAGTACTTC.

The chain has TRBV30 and TRBJ1-2; D is possibly TRBD1 (6 bases). Germline CDR1 and CDR2: GTSNPN and SVGIG (reference sequence). CDR3 length: 14 residues. V lost 1 base, J lost 4 bases, and 13 bases lay in between. The CDR3 is CAWSGSTGSYGYTF. As DNA, the CDR3 is TGTGCCTGGAGTGGATCGACAGGTTCCTATGGCTACACCTTC.

V is TRBV4-3 and J is TRBJ2-3, with D unresolved. The CDR3 covers 14 residues. V lost 1 base and J 6 bases, leaving 11 bases between the germline ends. The germline V gene has CDR1 LGHNA and CDR2 YSLEER. CDR3 region: CASSQGRGLDTQYF. The CDR3 region has the DNA TGCGCCAGCAGCCAAGGGAGAGGTTTGGATACGCAGTATTTT.

The rearrangement joins TRBV5-4 to TRBJ2-6; the D gene is possibly TRBD2 (6 bases). Looked up from germline, CDR1 is SGHNT and CDR2 is YYREEE (reference sequence). Trimming stripped 2 bases from V and 4 bases from J, with 13 bases between. CDR3 length: 16 residues. The CDR3 here is CASSLGGDAGANVLTF. The CDR3 nucleotides are TGTGCCAGCAGCTTAGGAGGGGATGCAGGGGCCAACGTCCTGACTTTC.

The CDR3 loop reads CASSLAGASTDTQYF. The CDR3 DNA reads TGCGCCAGCAGCTTGGCCGGAGCGAGCACAGATACGCAGTATTTT. This rearrangement joins TRBV5-1 to TRBJ2-3, with D unclear. This CDR3 has 15 residues. Germline CDR1 SGHRS, CDR2 YFSETQ. With 0 bases removed from V and 0 bases from J, the gap between germline ends came to 8 bases.

DNA of the CDR3: TGTGCCTGGAGTAAAACCGGGACTAGCGGGAGTATCCTAGAGACCCAGTACTTC. Translating gives CAWSKTGTSGSILETQYF. The rearrangement uses TRBV30 and TRBJ2-5, with 14 nucleotides matching TRBD2. The germline gives CDR1 GTSNPN, CDR2 SVGIG (reference sequence). The CDR3 has 18 residues. Germline trimming cut 2 bases from V and 4 bases from J; bases unmatched to any gene: 12.

V is TRBV7-2 and J is TRBJ2-7; no reliable D call. Per germline, CDR1 SGHTA and CDR2 FQGNSA. The CDR3 runs 13 residues. With 4 bases removed from V and 7 bases from J, the gap between germline ends came to 14 bases. CDR3 protein: CASSYGFQSEQYF. In nucleotides, the CDR3 is TGTGCCAGCAGCTACGGGTTCCAGAGTGAGCAGTACTTC. Using reference TRBV7-2 and TRBJ2-7 for the parts outside the CDR3, the full variable domain is GAGVSQSPSNKVTEKGKDVELRCDPISGHTALYWYRQSLGQGLEFLIYFQGNSAPDKSGLPSDRFSAERTGGSVSTLTIQRTQQEDSAVYLCASSYGFQSEQYFGPGTRLTVT.

DNA of the CDR3: TGTGCCACCAGTGATACGGGACTAGCGGGCGGATATGAGCAGTTCTTC. Translated, it gives CATSDTGLAGGYEQFF. The chain recombines TRBV24-1 with TRBJ2-1, with 12 bases matching TRBD2. This CDR3 comprises 16 residues. After removal of 3 bases from V and 8 bases from J, the junction contained 7 bases not matched to a gene. Germline V CDR1 and CDR2: KGHDR, SFDVKD.

V is TRBV9 and J is TRBJ2-6; tentatively, D is TRBD1 (6 bases). The CDR3 is 16 residues long. The germline V gene has CDR1 SGDLS and CDR2 YYNGEE. Between the trimmed V and J ends, which lost 1 base and 1 base, there was a span of 9 bases. The CDR3: CASSVTGFSGANVLTF. The CDR3 DNA sequence: TGTGCCAGCAGCGTAACAGGGTTTTCTGGGGCCAACGTCCTGACTTTC. Based on the CDR3 plus reference TRBV9 and TRBJ2-6, the full variable domain is DSGVTQTPKHLITATGQRVTLRCSPRSGDLSVYWYQQSLDQGLQFLIQYYNGEERAKGNILERFSAQQFPDLHSELNLSSLELGDSALYFCASSVTGFSGANVLTFGAGSRLTVL.

This rearrangement joins TRBV24-1 to TRBJ2-1; the D gene is possibly TRBD2 (6 bases). CDR3 length equals 19 residues. The V end was cut by 9 bases, the J end by 2 bases, with 28 bases between. From germline, CDR1 is KGHDR and CDR2 SFDVKD. CDR3 DNA: TGTGCCACCGAGGATACGGGAGCGGCCGGGAGTGCTCCCTACAATGAGCAGTTCTTC. Encoded protein: CATEDTGAAGSAPYNEQFF.

This clone was counted many times. This chain uses TRBV5-4 with TRBJ1-2; 10 bases agree with TRBD1. Trimming at V came to 7 bases and at J to 11 bases, leaving 11 bases not matched to a gene. CDR1 is SGHNT, CDR2 YYREEE, per germline (reference sequence). This CDR3 has 13 residues. The CDR3 DNA follows: TGTGCCAGCCGAACCGGGACAGGGGTTGAATACACCTTC. Its translation: CASRTGTGVEYTF. Combining the CDR3 with reference TRBV5-4 and TRBJ1-2 gives the whole variable domain ETGVTQSPTHLIKTRGQQVTLRCSSQSGHNTVSWYQQALGQGPQFIFQYYREEENGRGNFPPRFSGLQFPNYSSELNVNALELDDSALYLCASRTGTGVEYTFGSGTRLTVV.

The CDR3 spells CASSLNPGQGNYGYTF. In DNA form, the CDR3 reads TGTGCCAGCAGTTTAAACCCAGGACAGGGAAACTATGGCTACACCTTC. This chain uses TRBV28 with TRBJ1-2; 8 bases fit TRBD1. Germline CDR1 MDHEN, CDR2 SYDVKM. This CDR3 is 16 amino acids long. Trimming at V came to 2 bases and at J to 2 bases, leaving 7 bases not matched to a gene.